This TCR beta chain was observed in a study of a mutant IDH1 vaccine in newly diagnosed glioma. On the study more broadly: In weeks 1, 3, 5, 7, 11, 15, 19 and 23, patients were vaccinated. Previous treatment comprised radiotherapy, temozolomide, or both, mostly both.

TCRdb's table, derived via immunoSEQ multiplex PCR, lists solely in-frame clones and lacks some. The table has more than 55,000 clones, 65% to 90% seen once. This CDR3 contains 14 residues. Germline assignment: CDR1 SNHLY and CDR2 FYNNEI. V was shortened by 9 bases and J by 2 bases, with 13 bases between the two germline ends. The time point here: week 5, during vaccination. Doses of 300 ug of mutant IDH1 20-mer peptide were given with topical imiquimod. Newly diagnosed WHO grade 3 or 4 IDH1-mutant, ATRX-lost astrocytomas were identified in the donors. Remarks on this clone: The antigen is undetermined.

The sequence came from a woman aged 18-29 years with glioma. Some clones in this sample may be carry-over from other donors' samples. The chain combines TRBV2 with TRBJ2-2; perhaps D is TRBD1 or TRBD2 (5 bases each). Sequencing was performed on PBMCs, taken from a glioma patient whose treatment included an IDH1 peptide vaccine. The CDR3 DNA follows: TGTGCCAGAACCGGGACGGTAAACACCGGGGAGCTGTTTTTT. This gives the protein CARTGTVNTGELFF.